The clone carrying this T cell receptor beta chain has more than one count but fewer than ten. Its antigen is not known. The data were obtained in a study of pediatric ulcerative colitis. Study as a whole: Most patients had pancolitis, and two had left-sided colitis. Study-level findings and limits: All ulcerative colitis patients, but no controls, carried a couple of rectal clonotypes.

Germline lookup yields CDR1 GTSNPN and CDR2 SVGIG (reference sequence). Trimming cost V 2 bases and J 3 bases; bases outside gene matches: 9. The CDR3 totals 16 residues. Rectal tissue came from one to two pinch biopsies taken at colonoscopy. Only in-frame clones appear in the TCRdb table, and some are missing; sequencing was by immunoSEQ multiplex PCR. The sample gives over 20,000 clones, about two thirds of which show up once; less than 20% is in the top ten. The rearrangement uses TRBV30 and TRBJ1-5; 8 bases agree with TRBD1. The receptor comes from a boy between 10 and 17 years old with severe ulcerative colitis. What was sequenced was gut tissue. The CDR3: CAWSTRQGAFNQPQHF. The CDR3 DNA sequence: TGTGCCTGGAGTACCAGGCAGGGGGCTTTCAATCAGCCCCAGCATTTT.